The clone carrying this T cell receptor beta chain was detected only a few times. These data come from a study of follicular helper T cells after annual influenza vaccination. TCRdb's copy holds only in-frame clones and misses some; the assay was immunoSEQ multiplex PCR. The sample contains about 6,800 clones, about 88% of which appear only once. Noted time point: 2015-2016 season, 7 days after influenza vaccination. This CDR3 has 14 amino acids. V gave up 5 bases and J gave up 5 bases; unmatched junction bases: 9. CDR1 and CDR2 (germline): LGHNA, YNFKEQ. The sequence was obtained from an adult who received the influenza vaccine. Material: CXCR5+ CD38- circulating T follicular helper cells from blood, obtained 7 days after influenza vaccination. This sample's subset: circulating Tfh, non-naive CD4+CXCR5+PD-1+ (ICOS+CD38+ or ICOS-CD38-). This chain links TRBV4-2 with TRBJ2-7; 7 nucleotides agree with TRBD1. CDR3: CASSSRDSSDEQYF. In DNA, the CDR3 is TGTGCCAGCAGCTCTCGGGACAGCTCTGACGAGCAGTACTTC.